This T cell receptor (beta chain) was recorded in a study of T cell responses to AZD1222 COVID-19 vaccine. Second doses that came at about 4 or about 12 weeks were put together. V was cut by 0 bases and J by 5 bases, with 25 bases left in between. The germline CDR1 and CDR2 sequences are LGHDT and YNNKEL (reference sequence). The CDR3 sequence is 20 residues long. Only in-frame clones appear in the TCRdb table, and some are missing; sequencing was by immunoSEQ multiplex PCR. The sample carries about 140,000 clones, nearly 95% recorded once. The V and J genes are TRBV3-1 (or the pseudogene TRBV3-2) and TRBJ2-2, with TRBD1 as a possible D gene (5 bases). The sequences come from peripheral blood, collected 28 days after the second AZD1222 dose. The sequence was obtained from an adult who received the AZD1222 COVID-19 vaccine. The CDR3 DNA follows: TGTGCCAGCAGCCAAGAAAGGAACAAGGGGCGGTTGCGTAGGACCGGGGAGCTGTTTTTT. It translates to CASSQERNKGRLRRTGELFF.